The clone carrying this TCR beta chain was recorded many times. Documented time point: newly diagnosed GD, antithyroid drugs for less than 3 months. PBMC-extracted RNA yielded the TCR library. This entry is derived from a study of regulatory T cells in long-lasting Graves disease. Investigators prepared the TCR beta libraries by applying iRepertoire HTBI primers and Arm-PCR of CDR3 regions. Using its own MiXCR run on the multiplex PCR reads, TCRdb lists one record per CDR3 protein. This sample has about 540,000 distinct CDR3 sequences, with 13% found just once. In addition, the sample was reused for a study of T cells in Graves' hyperthyroidism and ophthalmopathy. That work states: Exclusion followed for patients with uncontrolled infection, other autoimmune disease, pregnancy or lactation.

The sample here was peripheral blood mononuclear cells (PBMCs), taken at new diagnosis, from a patient treated with antithyroid drugs. The sequence was collected from a man aged 25 to 45 with Graves disease.

CDR3 amino acids: CASRQDPSGASWEQYF. The CDR3 nucleotides are TGTGCCAGCAGGCAAGACCCTAGCGGGGCCTCCTGGGAGCAGTACTTC. The chain uses TRBV6-1 and TRBJ2-7; TRBD2 aligns across 9 bases. J lost 7 bases, V lost 6 bases, and 16 bases had no gene match. The CDR3 totals 16 residues. CDR1 MNHNS and CDR2 SASEGT come from the germline V gene.